The clone carrying this TCR beta chain was observed a handful of times. Its target is not known. J gave up 1 base and V 7 bases, and 6 bases lay outside the gene matches. Germline lookup yields CDR1 MGHDK and CDR2 SYGVNS. This CDR3 is built from 14 residues. Primed by a sample-barcoded 5' primer and a J-beta primer mix, a second PCR proceeded for roughly 6 to 12 cycles. MiXCR, run by TCRdb on the 5' RACE reads, gives a single entry per CDR3 protein. Found here are about 680,000 distinct CDR3 sequences, around half of them singletons; the top ten hold 30% to 40%. These data belong to a study of blood T cells in healthy people across ages. Study-wide findings and caveats: Diversity estimates from one million T cells were considered underestimates. Long-lived donors exceeded aged donors in naive CD4+ cells and diversity. Any conclusive comparison of naive versus antigen-experienced cells was prevented by using unsorted PBMCs.

This clonotype originated in a woman in her sixties in good health. The material sequenced was blood. This sequence joins TRBV25-1 and TRBJ1-1, with 7 bases matching TRBD1. CDR3 amino acids: CASIRQGSNTEAFF. The CDR3 nucleotides are TGTGCCAGCATACGACAGGGTTCGAACACTGAAGCTTTCTTT. The complete variable domain, with remaining parts taken from reference TRBV25-1 and TRBJ1-1, reads EADIYQTPRYLVIGTGKKITLECSQTMGHDKMYWYQQDPGMELHLIHYSYGVNSTEKGDLSSESTVSRIRTEHFPLTLESARPSHTSQYLCASIRQGSNTEAFFGQGTRLTVV.